This T cell receptor beta chain was recovered during a study of resident and recirculating memory T cells in vitiligo. No change in lesions over the prior 6 months defined stable disease. No vitiligo treatment was given during the prior three months. J lost 0 bases, V lost 1 base, and 12 bases had no gene match. Per germline, CDR1 KGHSH and CDR2 LQKENI. The CDR3 length is 19 residues. Assay: immunoSEQ multiplex PCR; the TCRdb copy retains only in-frame clones and omits some. In the table there are around 76,000 clones, just over 90% of which are singletons. The TCR originated in a male donor with vitiligo. The chain couples TRBV18 to TRBJ2-1; 7 nucleotides match TRBD2. The material sequenced was blood. The DNA for the CDR3 is TGTGCCAGCTCACCACTTACGCGGGGAAAGCGGGACTCCTACAATGAGCAGTTCTTC. Its translation: CASSPLTRGKRDSYNEQFF. Combining the CDR3 with reference TRBV18 and TRBJ2-1 gives the whole variable domain NAGVMQNPRHLVRRRGQEARLRCSPMKGHSHVYWYRQLPEEGLKFMVYLQKENIIDESGMPKERFSAEFPKEGPSILRIQQVVRGDSAAYFCASSPLTRGKRDSYNEQFFGPGTRLTVL.